The 8 T cell receptor beta chains below were found in one sample sequenced in a study of shared clonotypes between healthy human individuals. TCRdb keeps only in-frame clones here, not all; method: immunoSEQ multiplex PCR. The repertoire consists of roughly 2.5 million clones, with approximately 90% occurring once and the leading ten covering over 0.12%. The sample comprised naive CD4+ T cells sorted from blood. Described subset: CD45RA+ positively selected. The source is a man aged 18 to 29 in good health.

The V and J genes are TRBV6-6 and TRBJ2-7; D ambiguous. The ends were cut back, 6 bases at V and 5 bases at J, with 11 bases in the middle. The CDR3 consists of 12 residues. CDR1 and CDR2 (germline): MNHNY, SVGAGI (reference sequence). CDR3 nucleotide sequence: TGTGCCAGCAGCTACCATCCCAACGAGCAGTACTTC. It codes for CASSYHPNEQYF.

The V gene is TRBV27, the J gene TRBJ2-5; TRBD1 agrees at 7 bases. The DNA end is a closer match to TRBJ2-7, so the J assignment may be wrong. CDR1 MNHEY and CDR2 SMNVEV come from the germline V gene (reference sequence). The CDR3 extends over 14 amino acids. The chain's CDR3 is CASRGGAGRYEQYF. CDR3 in DNA: TGTGCCAGCAGAGGGGGCGCTGGGCGCTACGAGCAGTACTTC.

This clone was counted a single time. The CDR3 DNA reads TGTGCCAGCAGTCCGACGGGGAGCACTGAAGCTTTCTTT. Amino acid sequence: CASSPTGSTEAFF. The chain employs TRBV7-2 and TRBJ1-1; D unresolved. This CDR3 region has 13 residues. V lost 6 bases to trimming and J lost 4 bases, with 12 bases between them. Germline loops: CDR1 SGHTA, CDR2 FQGNSA.

The chain combines TRBV9 with TRBJ2-4; 7 bases map to TRBD1. Germline CDR1 is SGDLS and CDR2 is YYNGEE. Trimming at V came to 3 bases and at J to 9 bases, leaving 9 bases not matched to a gene. The CDR3 covers 14 residues. The CDR3 loop is CASSAGQSIGIQYF. CDR3 DNA: TGTGCCAGCAGCGCGGGACAGAGTATTGGCATTCAGTACTTC. The full variable domain, in which reference TRBV9 and TRBJ2-4 provide the parts outside the CDR3, is DSGVTQTPKHLITATGQRVTLRCSPRSGDLSVYWYQQSLDQGLQFLIQYYNGEERAKGNILERFSAQQFPDLHSELNLSSLELGDSALYFCASSAGQSIGIQYFGAGTRLSVL.

V is TRBV19 and J is TRBJ2-5, with 11 positions matching TRBD1. Germline trimming cut 10 bases from V and 1 base from J; bases unmatched to any gene: 11. Germline loops: CDR1 LNHDA, CDR2 SQIVND (reference sequence). The CDR3 has 16 residues. The DNA for the CDR3 is TGTGCCACCAAAAAAGGACAGGGGGCGCCCCAAGAGACCCAGTACTTC. Its protein is CATKKGQGAPQETQYF.

Turning to this clone: An end of the junction does not agree with germline; a read error may underlie this. This chain connects TRBV5-4 to TRBJ2-7, with 8 positions matching TRBD2. This CDR3 region has 11 residues. The germline CDR1 and CDR2 sequences are SGHNT and YYREEE (reference sequence). The CDR3 DNA reads TGTGCCAGCAGCTCCTCGGGACTAGTGTTGTTC. Translation gives CASSSSGLVLF.

V gene TRBV2 combines with J gene TRBJ2-5; D uncertain. This CDR3 has 13 residues. The V gene lost 4 bases and the J gene lost 2 bases, with 8 bases spanning the gap. Germline CDR1 and CDR2: SNHLY and FYNNEI. As DNA, the CDR3 is TGTGCCAGCAGTGGCCAGCAGCAAGAGACCCAGTACTTC. Translating it yields CASSGQQQETQYF.

The V gene is TRBV18, the J gene TRBJ2-3, with 15 bases lining up with TRBD2. The CDR3 has 18 residues. Per germline, CDR1 KGHSH and CDR2 LQKENI. The ends lost 3 bases at V and 2 bases at J; junction bases unmatched: 6. The CDR3 DNA reads TGTGCCAGCTCACCCGGACTAGCGGGAGGGGATTACACAGATACGCAGTATTTT. This encodes CASSPGLAGGDYTDTQYF.